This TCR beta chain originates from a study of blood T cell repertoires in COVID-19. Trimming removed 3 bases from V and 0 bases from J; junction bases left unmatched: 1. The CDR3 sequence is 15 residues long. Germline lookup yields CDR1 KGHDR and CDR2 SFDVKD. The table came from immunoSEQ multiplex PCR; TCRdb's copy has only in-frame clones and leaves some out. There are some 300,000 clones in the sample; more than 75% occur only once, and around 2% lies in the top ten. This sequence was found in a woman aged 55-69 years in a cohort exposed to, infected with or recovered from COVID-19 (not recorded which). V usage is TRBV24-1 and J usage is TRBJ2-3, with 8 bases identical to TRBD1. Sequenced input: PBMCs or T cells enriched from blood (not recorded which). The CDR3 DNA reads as TGTGCCACCAGTGATCGGACAGGGAGCACAGATACGCAGTATTTT. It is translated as CATSDRTGSTDTQYF.